Listed below are T cell receptor beta chains from one sample, sequenced in a study of technical replicates of blood from several donors. Libraries were prepared by immunoSEQ multiplex PCR; TCRdb keeps only in-frame clonotypes and omits some of them. Of approximately 18,000 clones in the sample, 70% to 85% are singletons; the top ten hold about a tenth. Sequenced input: PBMCs. The receptors come from a human donor in good health. Some clones in this sample may be carry-over from other donors' samples. Both conserved end residues are part of each CDR3. A D gene is named only where the DNA matches it firmly. Not every row has a clone size; where given, it reads once, few, many or a size class.

CDR3 protein	CDR3 DNA	D gene	clone size	V gene	J gene
CASNGQDNYGYTF	TGTGCCAGCAATGGACAGGATAACTATGGCTACACCTTC	TRBD1	-	TRBV6-6	TRBJ1-2
CASSFGSGATDTQYF	TGTGCCAGCAGCTTCGGTAGCGGAGCTACAGATACGCAGTATTTT	-	-	TRBV5-4	TRBJ2-3
CAVRSSAAYEQYF	TGTGCCGTACGGAGCTCCGCGGCCTACGAGCAGTACTTC	-	-	TRBV6-5	TRBJ2-7
CASSRLAGVAYEQYF	TGTGCCAGCAGCCGACTAGCGGGAGTTGCCTACGAGCAGTACTTC	TRBD2	-	TRBV5-6	TRBJ2-7
CASGFGQGASGELFF	TGTGCTAGTGGTTTCGGCCAGGGGGCGTCCGGGGAGCTGTTTTTT	TRBD1	-	TRBV12-5	TRBJ2-2
CASSRRTGTDNEQFF	TGTGCCAGCAGCCGCCGGACGGGGACAGACAATGAGCAGTTCTTC	TRBD1	-	TRBV7-9	TRBJ2-1
CASSSGLGANVLTF	TGTGCCAGCAGTTCAGGGCTTGGGGCCAACGTCCTGACTTTC	-	-	TRBV27	TRBJ2-6
CAWSKAGGLTDTQYF	TGTGCCTGGAGTAAAGCGGGAGGGTTGACAGATACGCAGTATTTT	TRBD2	-	TRBV30	TRBJ2-3
CASSQDTVTYEQYF	TGCGCCAGCAGCCAAGATACGGTAACCTACGAGCAGTACTTC	-	-	TRBV4-3	TRBJ2-7
CASSFSGTIYNEQFF	TGTGCCAGTAGTTTTAGTGGTACTATCTACAATGAGCAGTTCTTC	-	-	TRBV19	TRBJ2-1
CASSLGLAGAYEQYF	TGTGCCAGCAGCTTGGGACTAGCGGGGGCCTACGAGCAGTACTTC	TRBD2	-	TRBV11-1	TRBJ2-7
CASSGGSSGANVLTF	TGTGCCAGCAGTGGCGGGTCCTCTGGGGCCAACGTCCTGACTTTC	-	-	TRBV6-1	TRBJ2-6
CASVGRGMNTEAFF	TGTGCCAGCGTAGGTAGGGGGATGAACACTGAAGCTTTCTTT	-	few	TRBV11-1	TRBJ1-1
CASSARGQGAGEQYF	TGCGCCAGCAGCGCCCGCGGACAGGGGGCAGGCGAGCAGTACTTC	TRBD1	once	TRBV5-1	TRBJ2-7
CASSTSGPQRATYEQYF	TGTGCCAGCAGCACTTCAGGGCCCCAGCGGGCCACCTACGAGCAGTACTTC	-	-	TRBV7-9	TRBJ2-7
CSVASQDGYTF	TGCAGCGTTGCGAGCCAGGATGGCTACACCTTC	-	-	TRBV29-1	TRBJ1-2
CASSLWGTGEVETQYF	TGTGCCAGCAGCTTATGGGGGACAGGGGAGGTAGAGACCCAGTACTTC	TRBD1	few	TRBV7-9	TRBJ2-5
CASSPLGRGVNTEAFF	TGTGCCAGCTCACCACTGGGGCGCGGGGTGAACACTGAAGCTTTCTTT	-	-	TRBV18	TRBJ1-1
CASSGQGNYEQYF	TGTGCCAGCTCAGGACAGGGTAACTACGAGCAGTACTTC	TRBD1	-	TRBV18	TRBJ2-7
CASTEGTSGYQETQYF	TGTGCCAGCACCGAAGGGACTAGCGGTTACCAAGAGACCCAGTACTTC	TRBD2	-	TRBV2	TRBJ2-5
CASSIVSNTEAFF	TGCGCCAGCAGCATCGTATCGAACACTGAAGCTTTCTTT	-	few	TRBV5-1	TRBJ1-1
CASSAGVSSGSEPYNEQFF	TGTGCCAGCAGCGCAGGAGTTTCTAGCGGGAGTGAGCCCTACAATGAGCAGTTCTTC	TRBD2	-	TRBV9	TRBJ2-1
CASSIGQAYSNQPQHF	TGTGCCAGTAGTATAGGGCAGGCGTATAGCAATCAGCCCCAGCATTTT	-	-	TRBV19	TRBJ1-5
CASSVQGNQPQHF	TGTGCCAGCAGTGTTCAGGGAAATCAGCCCCAGCATTTT	-	few	TRBV7-9	TRBJ1-5
CASIASGVNEQFF	TGTGCCAGTATCGCTTCGGGGGTCAATGAGCAGTTCTTC	-	-	TRBV19	TRBJ2-1
CASSLSGGFNEQLF	TGCGCCAGCAGCTTGTCTGGGGGGTTCAATGAGCAGCTCTTC	-	-	TRBV5-1	TRBJ2-1
CASSLPPGQPGETQYF	TGTGCCAGCAGTTTACCCCCGGGACAGCCTGGGGAGACCCAGTACTTC	TRBD1	-	TRBV27	TRBJ2-5
CASNTLSDRAYEQYF	TGTGCCAGCAACACCTTGTCGGACAGGGCCTACGAGCAGTACTTC	-	once	TRBV12-1	TRBJ2-7
CASSPPSPGLAGAGETQYF	TGTGCCAGCTCACCACCGTCCCCCGGACTAGCGGGAGCGGGGGAGACCCAGTACTTC	TRBD2	-	TRBV18	TRBJ2-5
CASSQKWGVDNYGYTF	TGTGCCAGCAGCCAAAAGTGGGGGGTGGACAACTATGGCTACACCTTC	-	-	TRBV4-2	TRBJ1-2
CASSLQGNGNIQYF	TGTGCCAGCAGCCTCCAGGGTAACGGGAACATTCAGTACTTC	-	once	TRBV7-9	TRBJ2-4
CASSLGTGGNLYYEQYF	TGCGCCAGCAGCTTGGGGACAGGGGGGAATCTCTACTACGAGCAGTACTTC	TRBD1	-	TRBV5-1	TRBJ2-7
CASSPRGGVDTEAFF	TGTGCCAGCTCACCCAGGGGAGGGGTGGACACTGAAGCTTTCTTT	-	-	TRBV18	TRBJ1-1
CSGARDKNTEAFF	TGCAGCGGAGCCCGGGACAAGAACACTGAAGCTTTCTTT	-	-	TRBV29-1	TRBJ1-1
CASSLFGVDEQYF	TGTGCCAGCAGCCTGTTCGGGGTGGACGAGCAGTACTTC	-	-	TRBV7-9	TRBJ2-7
CASSFRLAGETQYF	TGTGCCAGCAGTTTCAGACTAGCCGGGGAGACCCAGTACTTC	TRBD2	-	TRBV28	TRBJ2-5